The clone carrying this TCR beta chain has a count of ten or more. Its antigen remains unknown. During its preparation, the TCRbeta library received unique molecular identifiers. A single record per CDR3 protein comes from TCRdb applying MiXCR to the PCR reads. The profile shows 200,000 to 250,000 distinct CDR3 sequences, approximately 11% of them singletons. The ends were cut back, 2 bases at V and 3 bases at J, with 11 bases in the middle. This CDR3 has 14 amino acids. CDR1 and CDR2 (germline): LGHNA, YNFKEQ. This record belongs to a study of T-cell reconstitution after alpha-beta-depleted transplantation in children. The study, taken as a whole, reports: Alpha-beta T cells about two months after transplant reportedly derived from several hundred expanded graft clones. Hyperexpanded clones declined; after one year, newly produced T cells mostly supplied diversity.

The chain employs TRBV4-2 and TRBJ2-7; no reliable D call. Sequencing used PBMCs, obtained before TCRalphabeta/CD19-depleted stem cell transplant. This TCR derives from a child in the first two years of life with acute myeloid leukemia, due to receive a stem cell transplant. CDR3 DNA: TGTGCCAGCAGCCAATCAGACTCCTACTACGAGCAGTACTTC. Amino acid sequence: CASSQSDSYYEQYF.